What follows describes a single T cell receptor (beta chain). Its antigen is unknown. RNA extraction and reverse transcription yielded cDNA as sequencing template. This table comes from immunoSEQ multiplex PCR, and its TCRdb copy is limited to in-frame clones, with some not included. The data hold around 97,000 clones, with 85% to 90% observed a single time. Treatment in this sample: oral pan-JAK inhibitor, 5-10 mg twice daily. From alopecia areata patients, lesional scalp punch biopsies and peripheral blood were collected. The CDR3 consists of 15 residues. Germline-derived CDR1 and CDR2 are SGHDT and YYEEEE. Trimming took off 2 bases at V and 3 bases at J, with 14 bases between the two ends. This specimen belongs to a study of CD8+ T cells in alopecia areata. Findings and caveats of the study: Researchers report lesional scalp, most notably alopecia totalis/universalis, outstripped normal scalp in clonality. Scalp samples also yield sequences of resident alphabeta T cells from normal skin.

The sample here was CD8+ T cells sorted from blood, taken around week 31, from a patient treated with tofacitinib. This sequence was found in a human donor with alopecia areata. The J gene is TRBJ1-2, the V gene TRBV5-6; the D is unclear. CDR3 amino acids: CASSLDGWIHYGYTF. Here the CDR3 DNA reads TGTGCCAGCAGCTTAGACGGCTGGATTCACTATGGCTACACCTTC.